These T cell receptor beta chains were read from a single sample in a study of blood T cell repertoires in COVID-19. TCRdb's table, derived via immunoSEQ multiplex PCR, lists solely in-frame clones and lacks some. The sample includes 490,000 or so clones, about 85% seen only once; the top ten take approximately 8%. Sequenced: PBMCs or T cells enriched from blood (not recorded which). Source of these receptors: a woman aged 55 to 70 who had recovered from COVID-19. The CDR3 runs from the conserved cysteine through the conserved F or W. Fields, in order: clone size, V gene, J gene, CDR3 protein. Size is omitted from some rows. Given values are once, few, many or a class for expanded clones.

clone_size: once
v_call: TRBV18
j_call: TRBJ1-3
cdr3_aa: CASSPDISGNTIYF

clone_size: .
v_call: TRBV2
j_call: TRBJ2-1
cdr3_aa: CASSESLAGAQFF

clone_size: .
v_call: TRBV6-2/TRBV6-3
j_call: TRBJ1-5
cdr3_aa: CASSYSPTSQPQHF

clone_size: few
v_call: TRBV6-1
j_call: TRBJ1-6
cdr3_aa: CASSAYPGTGNSPLHF

clone_size: .
v_call: TRBV18
j_call: TRBJ1-2
cdr3_aa: CASSPRTDYGYTF

clone_size: .
v_call: TRBV5-6
j_call: TRBJ2-2
cdr3_aa: CASSLVQGFGELFF

clone_size: .
v_call: TRBV7-6
j_call: TRBJ1-2
cdr3_aa: CASSPRGPNYGYTF

clone_size: .
v_call: TRBV6-4
j_call: TRBJ2-3
cdr3_aa: CASSLQGTDTQYF

clone_size: .
v_call: TRBV18
j_call: TRBJ2-7
cdr3_aa: CASSADRGSYEQYF

clone_size: .
v_call: TRBV7-2
j_call: TRBJ1-4
cdr3_aa: CASSLAGGNEKLFF

clone_size: .
v_call: TRBV20-1
j_call: TRBJ1-1
cdr3_aa: CSARSAEAFF

clone_size: .
v_call: TRBV11-2
j_call: TRBJ1-6
cdr3_aa: CASSFDDSNSPLHF

clone_size: .
v_call: TRBV5-6
j_call: TRBJ1-1
cdr3_aa: CASSISSGNADTEAFF